This T cell receptor beta chain was identified during a study of blood T cell repertoires in COVID-19. Background on the study: Samples representing acute and convalescent COVID-19 were sourced from the United States, Italy and Spain.

Germline values: CDR1 SGHTA, CDR2 FQGNSA. After removal of 5 bases from V and 15 bases from J, the junction contained 13 bases not matched to a gene. The CDR3 consists of 13 residues. Per the study methods: Amplification from reference gene primers served as the basis for estimated nucleated cell counts. Data came from immunoSEQ multiplex PCR; TCRdb stores just in-frame clones and leaves some out. V, J and clone size were drawn from that table, and D and trimming were deduced from the DNA. This sample has 73,000 or so clones; about 90% occur once, and the top ten carry about 12%. Sequencing was performed on peripheral blood. The V gene is TRBV7-2, the J gene TRBJ2-1; 7 bases are shared with TRBD2. The clonotype comes from a human donor with active COVID-19. The donor label of this sample is uncertain. The CDR3 coding sequence is TGTGCCAGCAGCACGCAACAGGCGGGGGTCGCGTTCTTC. Translated, it gives CASSTQQAGVAFF.